This is a list of T cell receptor beta chains from one sample in a study of cytomegalovirus exposure and HLA in healthy donors. Only in-frame clones appear in the TCRdb table, and some are missing; sequencing was by immunoSEQ multiplex PCR. The sample lists over 250,000 clones; about 86% were seen once. Sequenced: PBMCs. Receptors originate from a young woman in good health and CMV-seronegative. CDR3s include the opening cysteine and the closing phenylalanine or tryptophan. D genes are given only for firm matches. Only some rows state a clone size, as once, few, many or a class for expanded clones.

clone_size: .
v_call: TRBV7-6
j_call: TRBJ1-5
d_call: TRBD1
cdr3_aa: CASSLGQGSNQPQHF
cdr3_nt: TGTGCCAGCAGCTTGGGACAGGGTAGCAATCAGCCCCAGCATTTT

clone_size: .
v_call: TRBV30
j_call: TRBJ1-4
d_call: TRBD1
cdr3_aa: CAWSEKGARNEKLFF
cdr3_nt: TGTGCCTGGAGTGAGAAGGGGGCTCGTAATGAAAAACTGTTTTTT

clone_size: once
v_call: TRBV5-1
j_call: TRBJ2-4
d_call: .
cdr3_aa: CASSLGPGDWDIQYF
cdr3_nt: TGCGCCAGCAGCTTGGGGCCGGGGGATTGGGACATTCAGTACTTC

clone_size: .
v_call: TRBV9
j_call: TRBJ2-5
d_call: .
cdr3_aa: CASARDLQETQYF
cdr3_nt: TGTGCCAGCGCTAGGGACTTACAAGAGACCCAGTACTTC

clone_size: .
v_call: TRBV7-5
j_call: TRBJ1-1
d_call: .
cdr3_aa: CVRSPRTGVMNTEAFF
cdr3_nt: TGTGTCAGAAGCCCACGGACAGGGGTTATGAACACTGAAGCTTTCTTT

clone_size: .
v_call: TRBV27
j_call: TRBJ2-7
d_call: .
cdr3_aa: CASSARTASYEQYF
cdr3_nt: TGTGCCAGCAGTGCGAGGACTGCCTCCTACGAGCAGTACTTC

clone_size: .
v_call: TRBV6-5
j_call: TRBJ1-3
d_call: .
cdr3_aa: CASSYSSEDGNTIYF
cdr3_nt: TGTGCCAGCAGTTACTCGTCTGAGGATGGAAACACCATATATTTT

clone_size: .
v_call: TRBV6-1
j_call: TRBJ1-4
d_call: .
cdr3_aa: CASSEYYNTGNEKLFF
cdr3_nt: TGTGCCAGCAGTGAATACTATAACACGGGTAATGAAAAACTGTTTTTT

clone_size: .
v_call: TRBV4-3
j_call: TRBJ1-3
d_call: .
cdr3_aa: CASSQERGFSSGNTIYF
cdr3_nt: TGCGCCAGCAGCCAAGAAAGAGGGTTTAGCTCTGGAAACACCATATATTTT

clone_size: .
v_call: TRBV4-3
j_call: TRBJ1-2
d_call: .
cdr3_aa: CASSRERNYGYTF
cdr3_nt: TGCGCCAGCAGCCGGGAGCGGAACTATGGCTACACCTTC

clone_size: .
v_call: TRBV6-5
j_call: TRBJ2-7
d_call: TRBD2
cdr3_aa: CASGIAGAYEQYF
cdr3_nt: TGTGCCAGCGGGATAGCGGGAGCCTACGAGCAGTACTTC

clone_size: .
v_call: TRBV6-5
j_call: TRBJ2-7
d_call: TRBD1
cdr3_aa: CASSYSGTGGLHEQYF
cdr3_nt: TGTGCCAGCAGTTACTCGGGGACAGGGGGCTTACACGAGCAGTACTTC

clone_size: .
v_call: TRBV7-8
j_call: TRBJ1-6
d_call: .
cdr3_aa: CASSQDRELLNSPLHF
cdr3_nt: TGTGCCAGCAGCCAAGACCGGGAGCTTCTGAACTCACCCCTCCACTTT

clone_size: .
v_call: TRBV4-3
j_call: TRBJ2-7
d_call: .
cdr3_aa: CASSPGSGSYEQYF
cdr3_nt: TGCGCCAGCAGCCCAGGGTCGGGTTCCTACGAGCAGTACTTC

clone_size: .
v_call: TRBV6-5
j_call: TRBJ2-3
d_call: .
cdr3_aa: CASSYSGADGTDTQYF
cdr3_nt: TGTGCCAGCAGTTACTCTGGGGCGGATGGCACAGATACGCAGTATTTT

clone_size: once
v_call: TRBV11-3
j_call: TRBJ2-1
d_call: .
cdr3_aa: CASSSPWVSSGFANEQFF
cdr3_nt: TGTGCCAGCAGCTCCCCCTGGGTTAGTAGCGGATTCGCCAATGAGCAGTTCTTC

clone_size: .
v_call: TRBV5-4
j_call: TRBJ2-2
d_call: .
cdr3_aa: CASSVDRKSTGELFF
cdr3_nt: TGTGCCAGCAGCGTGGACAGAAAGAGCACCGGGGAGCTGTTTTTT

clone_size: .
v_call: TRBV19
j_call: TRBJ2-7
d_call: .
cdr3_aa: CAAGGYYEQYF
cdr3_nt: TGTGCGGCTGGCGGATATTACGAGCAGTACTTC

clone_size: .
v_call: TRBV4-1
j_call: TRBJ1-5
d_call: TRBD1
cdr3_aa: CASSRLQGARQPQHF
cdr3_nt: TGCGCCAGCAGCCGCCTTCAGGGGGCACGTCAGCCCCAGCATTTT

clone_size: .
v_call: TRBV5-1
j_call: TRBJ2-5
d_call: TRBD2
cdr3_aa: CASSWGLAPETQYF
cdr3_nt: TGCGCCAGCAGCTGGGGACTAGCTCCTGAGACCCAGTACTTC

clone_size: .
v_call: TRBV28
j_call: TRBJ2-2
d_call: .
cdr3_aa: CASRVGVNTGELFF
cdr3_nt: TGTGCCAGCAGAGTAGGAGTGAACACCGGGGAGCTGTTTTTT

clone_size: .
v_call: TRBV6-5
j_call: TRBJ2-1
d_call: TRBD2
cdr3_aa: CASSSLAGGNEQFF
cdr3_nt: TGTGCCAGCAGTTCCCTAGCGGGAGGGAATGAGCAGTTCTTC